This T cell receptor (beta chain) appears in the sequencing data of a study of regulatory T cells in long-lasting Graves disease. The wider study: The term persistent Graves' disease signified upward of 5 years on antithyroid drugs with positive TSH receptor antibodies.

Study conclusions and caveats: Accuracy may have suffered from the small sample size.

Note on this clonotype: The antigen remains unidentified.

Sample time point: persistent/refractory GD, antithyroid drugs over 5 years with positive TRAb. PBMCs were the source of the RNA used for TCR sequencing. Patients met American Thyroid Association criteria for Graves' disease. There are 20 residues in the CDR3. V was clipped by 9 bases and J by 7 bases, with 34 bases between them. The germline gives CDR1 LNHNV, CDR2 YYDKDF (reference sequence). To make TCR beta libraries, researchers used iRepertoire HTBI primers and Arm-PCR of CDR3 regions. TCRdb analysed the multiplex PCR reads with MiXCR anew, one entry per CDR3 protein. The sample records 350,000 to 500,000 distinct CDR3 sequences, around 23% being singletons.

The specimen comprised peripheral blood mononuclear cells (PBMCs), sampled when the disease was refractory, from a patient treated with antithyroid drugs. This TCR came from a female donor with Graves disease. The chain combines TRBV15 with TRBJ1-6; D is uncertain. CDR3 protein: CATSRDRPPARPFGNSPLHF. CDR3 DNA: TGTGCCACTAGCCGAGACCGCCCGCCGGCCCGACCTTTTGGGAATTCACCCCTCCACTTT.